This is a list of T cell receptor beta chains from one sample in a study of blood T cell repertoires in COVID-19. Clones were sequenced by immunoSEQ multiplex PCR, and TCRdb holds only the in-frame ones, with some missing. The sample shows fewer than 300,000 clones, more than 85% of them seen only once. Sequencing was done on a sample of PBMCs or T cells enriched from blood (not recorded which). The receptor set was obtained from a man in his forties who had recovered from COVID-19. Each CDR3 is given with its conserved first and last residue. A D gene is named only where the DNA matches it firmly. Part of the rows lack a size; the others show once, few, many or a class for expanded clones.

j_gene | d_gene | abundance | v_gene | CDR3nt | CDR3aa
TRBJ2-2 | . | . | TRBV11-2 | TGTGCCAGCAGCTTCTCGGGACTCAGGGCGAACACCGGGGAGCTGTTTTTT | CASSFSGLRANTGELFF
TRBJ1-1 | . | . | TRBV30 | TGTGCCTGGAGTGGACAGCCAACCACTGAAGCTTTCTTT | CAWSGQPTTEAFF
TRBJ2-7 | TRBD1 | . | TRBV27 | TGTGCCAGCAGTTTAGCGGGACAGGGTCTAGTATCCTACGAGCAGTACTTC | CASSLAGQGLVSYEQYF
TRBJ1-4 | TRBD1 | . | TRBV29-1 | TGCAGCGTTGCTTATGGACAGGGTGAAAAACTGTTTTTT | CSVAYGQGEKLFF
TRBJ2-3 | TRBD1 | . | TRBV7-2 | TGTGCCAGCAGCCCTAGGGCGGGACAGGACAGCACAGATACGCAGTATTTT | CASSPRAGQDSTDTQYF
TRBJ2-5 | . | . | TRBV5-1 | TGCGCCAGCAGCCTCCTGGCGATACTAACTTCGGGGAGCCAAGAGACCCAGTACTTC | CASSLLAILTSGSQETQYF
TRBJ1-2 | TRBD1 | . | TRBV7-8 | TGTGCCAGCAGCTTAGAGCTGACAGGGTTAGTGGAATATGGCTACACCTTC | CASSLELTGLVEYGYTF
TRBJ1-2 | TRBD1 | . | TRBV14 | TGTGCCAACAGCCCGACAGGGATTTATGGCTACACCTTC | CANSPTGIYGYTF
TRBJ2-2 | . | . | TRBV7-9 | TGTGCCAGCAGCTCCGGCTCCCGGGACACGAACACCGGGGAGCTGTTTTTT | CASSSGSRDTNTGELFF
TRBJ1-1 | TRBD1 | once | TRBV4-2 | TGTGCCAGCAGCCCACAGACAGGGGGCACTGAAGCTTTCTTT | CASSPQTGGTEAFF
TRBJ2-3 | TRBD2 | . | TRBV5-1 | TGCGCCAGCAGCTTATCCTCCGGGACTAGCGGGCCTAGCACAGATACGCAGTATTTT | CASSLSSGTSGPSTDTQYF
TRBJ2-7 | TRBD2 | few | TRBV2 | TGTGCCAGCAGTGAATTATCTTGGCGGGAGGGCTTCAACGAGCAGTACTTC | CASSELSWREGFNEQYF
TRBJ1-4 | . | . | TRBV7-6 | TGTGCCAGCAGCTTTGGTGGGCTTGCAACTAATGAAAAACTGTTTTTT | CASSFGGLATNEKLFF
TRBJ1-1 | . | . | TRBV10-1 | TGCGCCAGCAGTGAGTCTTGTGCCGGTTTAAGGAGTCTAGCTTTCTTT | CASSESCAGLRSLAFF
TRBJ2-7 | TRBD1 | . | TRBV11-3 | TGTGCCAGCAGAGCCGGGACAGGGGGGAGTGAGCAGTACTTC | CASRAGTGGSEQYF
TRBJ1-3 | . | . | TRBV19 | TGTGCCAGTAGTAATTGGGTTGGGCCACAAAGAGCTGGAAACACCATATATTTT | CASSNWVGPQRAGNTIYF
TRBJ1-1 | . | . | TRBV7-9 | TGTGCCAGCAGCTTAGCGAGGGGGTCTTTAATGAACACTGAAGCTTTCTTT | CASSLARGSLMNTEAFF
TRBJ2-7 | TRBD2 | few | TRBV6-5 | TGTGCCAGCAGGGATACCGGGACTAGCTCCTACGAGCAGTACTTC | CASRDTGTSSYEQYF
TRBJ1-1 | . | . | TRBV5-1 | TGCGCCAGCAGCTTGGTCCCGGGGGTGAACACTGAAGCTTTCTTT | CASSLVPGVNTEAFF
TRBJ1-1 | TRBD1 | . | TRBV5-8 | TGTGCCAGCAGCAAGGGGGCCAACACTGAAGCTTTCTTT | CASSKGANTEAFF
TRBJ2-3 | TRBD2 | . | TRBV27 | TGTGCCAGCAGTTTGGGACTAGCGAGCTATACGCAGTATTTT | CASSLGLASYTQYF
TRBJ1-1 | . | . | TRBV19 | TGTGCCAGTCGCGCACCGGGAGAAGCTTTCTTT | CASRAPGEAFF
TRBJ1-6 | TRBD1 | . | TRBV28 | TGTGCCAGCAACCGGGACAGTTATAATTCACCCCTCCACTTT | CASNRDSYNSPLHF
TRBJ2-1 | TRBD2 | . | TRBV11-2 | TGTGCCAGCAGCTTAGATCCACTAGCGGGGTATGCTGGTGAGCAGTTCTTC | CASSLDPLAGYAGEQFF
TRBJ2-1 | TRBD1 | few | TRBV6-4 | TGTGCCAGCAGTGAAGGGCAGGGGGCTAACAATGAGCAGTTCTTC | CASSEGQGANNEQFF
TRBJ2-2 | TRBD2 | . | TRBV4-1 | TGCGCCAGCAGCCTCCATGGCGGGGCGGGGGCGAACACCGGGGAGCTGTTTTTT | CASSLHGGAGANTGELFF
TRBJ2-7 | TRBD1 | . | TRBV7-2 | TGTGCCAGCAGCTCCCGGACAGGGGTGATCGACGAGCAGTACTTC | CASSSRTGVIDEQYF
TRBJ1-5 | . | . | TRBV28 | TGTGCCAGCAGGCCATCCCTCGGGGGCAATCAGCCCCAGCATTTT | CASRPSLGGNQPQHF
TRBJ2-5 | . | . | TRBV10-3 | TGTGCCATCAGTGACAGGCAAGAGACCCAGTACTTC | CAISDRQETQYF
TRBJ1-2 | . | few | TRBV10-3 | TGTGCCATCAGTGTACAGTCATCAGGGTCCGGCGATGGCTACACCTTC | CAISVQSSGSGDGYTF
TRBJ2-3 | TRBD1 | . | TRBV4-1 | TGCGCCAGCAGCCAGATGGGGACAGCGTACACAGATACGCAGTATTTT | CASSQMGTAYTDTQYF
TRBJ2-7 | . | . | TRBV6-2/TRBV6-3 | TGTGCCAGCAGTTACGCGGCAGCCTACGAGCAGTACTTC | CASSYAAAYEQYF
TRBJ2-1 | TRBD2 | . | TRBV3-1/TRBV3-2 | TGTGCCAGCAGCCAAGCTGGACTAGCGGGTTACAATGAGCAGTTCTTC | CASSQAGLAGYNEQFF
TRBJ2-3 | . | once | TRBV5-1 | TGCGCCAGCAGCAGTATGGGACACGCTAGCACAGATACGCAGTATTTT | CASSSMGHASTDTQYF
TRBJ1-1 | TRBD1 | . | TRBV7-3 | TGTGCCAGCAGCCACCGGGACAGGGGGCGCGACACTGAAGCTTTCTTT | CASSHRDRGRDTEAFF
TRBJ2-7 | . | once | TRBV11-2 | TGTGCCAGCAGCGCAGCTTCCCCCTCGGGGGAGCAGTACTTC | CASSAASPSGEQYF
TRBJ2-1 | . | . | TRBV14 | TGTGCCAGCAGCTTTGCGTATACCCCGGGGTTACTAGGTGAGCAGTTCTTC | CASSFAYTPGLLGEQFF
TRBJ2-6 | . | . | TRBV9 | TGTGCCAGCAGCGTAGCTACGGAACCGGGGGGGACAGGGAGTTCTGGGGCCAACGTCCTGACTTTC | CASSVATEPGGTGSSGANVLTF
TRBJ2-7 | TRBD1 | few | TRBV2 | TGTGCCAGCAGGGGACAGGGACATGTCGTTGAGCAGTACTTC | CASRGQGHVVEQYF
TRBJ1-5 | . | . | TRBV10-3 | TGTGCCATCAGTGAGTTGGCAGGCAATCAGCCCCAGCATTTT | CAISELAGNQPQHF
TRBJ2-3 | TRBD2 | . | TRBV6-2/TRBV6-3 | TGTGCCAGCAGTTACGAGCCATCTAGCGGGAGAAGCACAGATACGCAGTATTTT | CASSYEPSSGRSTDTQYF
TRBJ1-1 | . | . | TRBV19 | TGTGCCAGTAGTACGTTTGCGGGTAAACGAACTGAAGCTTTCTTT | CASSTFAGKRTEAFF
TRBJ2-5 | TRBD2 | . | TRBV5-1 | TGCGCCAGCACCCGAGGGACTAGCGAAGAGACCCAGTACTTC | CASTRGTSEETQYF
TRBJ1-2 | . | . | TRBV18 | TGTGCCAGCTCACCAGTCGGCAGGGAGGGCTATGGCTACACCTTC | CASSPVGREGYGYTF
TRBJ1-3 | . | . | TRBV3-1/TRBV3-2 | TGTGCCAGCAGCCAAGACCCTAATAGGCGAGGGATCGAGGGAAACACCATATATTTT | CASSQDPNRRGIEGNTIYF
TRBJ1-5 | . | . | TRBV18 | TGTGCCAGCTCACCGACAGGCAACAATCAGCCCCAGCATTTT | CASSPTGNNQPQHF
TRBJ1-2 | . | . | TRBV19 | TGTGCCACCAGAAGGAGAAACTATGGCTACACCTTC | CATRRRNYGYTF
TRBJ2-2 | TRBD1 | . | TRBV9 | TGTGCCAGCAGCGTAGTTCTTATGTGGGAAACCGGGACAGAGAACACCGGGGAGCTGTTTTTT | CASSVVLMWETGTENTGELFF
TRBJ2-1 | TRBD1 | once | TRBV9 | TGTGCCAGCAGCGTAATTAGGGGGCCCGTTTCCAATGAGCAGTTCTTC | CASSVIRGPVSNEQFF
TRBJ1-2 | . | . | TRBV27 | TGTGCCAGCAAAGAGACAGGAGATAACTATGGCTACACCTTC | CASKETGDNYGYTF
TRBJ2-6 | TRBD1 | . | TRBV5-4 | TGTGCCAGCAGCTTGGTCCGGGACAGCTTCTGGCGGGCCAACGTCCTGACTTTC | CASSLVRDSFWRANVLTF
TRBJ1-1 | . | once | TRBV19 | TGTGCCAGTAGTATTGAACGCCTGGCGGGGGCGAACACTGAAGCTTTCTTT | CASSIERLAGANTEAFF
TRBJ2-1 | TRBD1 | . | TRBV4-2 | TGTGCCAGCAGCCAAGACGGGACAGGGACGTACAATGAGCAGTTCTTC | CASSQDGTGTYNEQFF